This T cell receptor beta chain is drawn from a study of blood T cell repertoires in COVID-19. Study information: Both acute and convalescent COVID-19 samples were obtained from the United States, Italy and Spain. The analysed material was cDNA or gDNA that came from T cells, B-cell-depleted T cells, or PBMCs.

Per the original methods: Estimates of nucleated cell counts were drawn from the amplification of reference gene primers. The assay was immunoSEQ multiplex PCR, and TCRdb's table has in-frame clones only and misses some. D and trimming come from the DNA, and the V and J calls and clone size come from that table. The sample carries 190,000 or so clones, approximately 90% recorded once. After removal of 6 bases from V and 4 bases from J, the junction contained 14 bases not matched to a gene. The germline CDR1 and CDR2 sequences are SGHNT and YYREEE (reference sequence). The CDR3 spans 17 residues. This sequence originates from a woman under 40 with acute or convalescent COVID-19. Sequencing was carried out using peripheral blood. The chain carries TRBV5-4 and TRBJ1-5; 9 bases are shared with TRBD1. The CDR3 reads CASTSGPTGGENQPQHF. The CDR3 DNA sequence: TGTGCCAGCACCTCGGGGCCCACAGGGGGCGAGAATCAGCCCCAGCATTTT.